Listed here is a single T cell receptor (beta chain). Its antigen is currently unknown. This sample was taken from a study of shared clonotypes between healthy human individuals. Points from the study as a whole: Several donors had around 5% of their naive CD4 clonotypes in common.

The CDR3 has 15 residues. Trimming removed 2 bases at V and 0 bases at J, with 11 bases between. Germline CDR1 reads MNHNS; CDR2 reads SASEGT. Terminally differentiated effector memory CD45RA+ cells were excluded by CCR7 positive selection of CD45RO-negative cells. The repertoire was sequenced with immunoSEQ multiplex PCR; TCRdb's copy has only in-frame clones and lacks some. Altogether 1.5 million to 2.5 million clones are present, around 96% being singletons, with the ten largest covering around 1.2%. Sequencing used naive CD8+ T cells sorted from blood. The chain joins TRBV6-1 to TRBJ2-7; D remains unclear. This sequence was found in a man younger than 35 in good health. CDR3 sequence reads: CASSEWPVSSYEQYF. CDR3 nucleotide sequence: TGTGCCAGCAGTGAATGGCCAGTCAGCTCCTACGAGCAGTACTTC.